A single sample is the source of the 10 T cell receptor beta chains below, sequenced in a study of cytomegalovirus exposure and HLA in healthy donors. TCRdb's copy holds only in-frame clones and misses some; the assay was immunoSEQ multiplex PCR. Here the sample spans 90,000 to 120,000 clones, nearly 97% being singletons. Sequencing input: PBMCs. Every receptor here comes from a woman aged 18 to 35 in good health and CMV-seronegative.

The chain joins TRBV14 to TRBJ2-2, with 8 bases that match TRBD1. The J segment lost 4 bases and the V segment lost 4 bases, leaving 5 bases of the junction unmatched. This CDR3 spans 15 amino acids. CDR1 and CDR2 from the germline V gene are SGHDN and FVKESK. The DNA of the CDR3 is TGTGCCAGCAGCCGGCGACAGGGGACCACCGGGGAGCTGTTTTTT. It is translated as CASSRRQGTTGELFF. The full variable domain, its missing parts supplied by reference TRBV14 and TRBJ2-2, is EAGVTQFPSHSVIEKGQTVTLRCDPISGHDNLYWYRRVMGKEIKFLLHFVKESKQDESGMPNNRFLAERTGGTYSTLKVQPAELEDSGVYFCASSRRQGTTGELFFGEGSRLTVL.

The chain combines TRBV7-9 with TRBJ2-2; D remains ambiguous. This CDR3 has 12 amino acids. V lost 6 bases to trimming and J lost 3 bases, with 5 bases between them. Germline-derived CDR1 and CDR2 are SEHNR and FQNEAQ (reference sequence). The CDR3 DNA reads TGTGCCAGCAGTCCCTACACCGGGGAGCTGTTTTTT. Its translation: CASSPYTGELFF.

The genes are TRBV28 and TRBJ1-5; possible D gene TRBD1, 6 bases. The CDR3 spans 15 residues. The germline V gene has CDR1 MDHEN and CDR2 SYDVKM. Deletions cut 2 bases from V and 0 bases from J, with 8 bases between. In DNA, the CDR3 is TGTGCCAGCAGTTTACAGGGGTATAGCAATCAGCCCCAGCATTTT. This encodes CASSLQGYSNQPQHF. Looking up the rest from reference TRBV28 and TRBJ1-5 gives the full variable domain: DVKVTQSSRYLVKRTGEKVFLECVQDMDHENMFWYRQDPGLGLRLIYFSYDVKMKEKGDIPEGYSVSREKKERFSLILESASTNQTSMYLCASSLQGYSNQPQHFGDGTRLSIL.

The chain links TRBV7-2 to TRBJ2-1; 7 bases agree with TRBD2. The CDR3 spans 15 residues. Germline lookup yields CDR1 SGHTA and CDR2 FQGNSA. The ends lost 5 bases at V and 1 base at J; junction bases unmatched: 5. CDR3 amino acids: CASSRSGGSYNEQFF. For the CDR3, the DNA is TGTGCCAGCAGCCGTTCCGGGGGGTCCTACAATGAGCAGTTCTTC.

The rearrangement joins TRBV7-3 to TRBJ2-2, with D possibly being TRBD1 (5 bases). Germline values: CDR1 SGHTA, CDR2 FQGTGA. CDR3 length equals 15 residues. V was trimmed by 0 bases and J by 6 bases, leaving 11 bases between them. The CDR3 DNA reads as TGTGCCAGCAGCTTAACTCGAGTAGGGGCCGGGGAGCTGTTTTTT. As protein: CASSLTRVGAGELFF.

The J gene is TRBJ1-4, the V gene TRBV13; TRBD1 matches 10 bases. The CDR3 is made up of 15 amino acids. V lost 5 bases and J lost 7; bases outside the gene matches: 7. Germline values: CDR1 PRHDT, CDR2 FYEKMQ (reference sequence). Here the CDR3 DNA reads TGTGCCAGCAGCGAGCGGGACAGGGGTATTGAAAAACTGTTTTTT. Translated: CASSERDRGIEKLFF.

V is TRBV25-1 and J is TRBJ1-5, with D possibly matching TRBD1 (5 bases). Germline lookup yields CDR1 MGHDK and CDR2 SYGVNS. V gave up 6 bases and J gave up 9 bases, with 15 bases separating them. The length of the CDR3 is 13 residues. CDR3 amino acids: CASSFGAGGPQHF. The CDR3 DNA reads TGTGCCAGCAGCTTTGGGGCAGGCGGGCCCCAGCATTTT.

A single count supports this clone. Other DNA sequences in this specimen translate into the identical CDR3. V is TRBV19 and J is TRBJ2-7; 8 bases match TRBD1. V shed 5 bases, J shed 3 bases, and the junction held 3 bases outside the gene matches. The CDR3 length is 13 residues. Germline CDR1 reads LNHDA; CDR2 reads SQIVND (reference sequence). The CDR3 sequence: CASSPGTGYEQYF. Written as DNA, the CDR3 is TGTGCCAGTAGTCCCGGGACAGGCTACGAGCAGTACTTC. The variable domain in full, with the rest retrieved from reference TRBV19 and TRBJ2-7, is DGGITQSPKYLFRKEGQNVTLSCEQNLNHDAMYWYRQDPGQGLRLIYYSQIVNDFQKGDIAEGYSVSREKKESFPLTVTSAQKNPTAFYLCASSPGTGYEQYFGPGTRLTVT.

J is TRBJ2-5 and V is TRBV27, with D tentatively TRBD2 (6 bases). The CDR3 is 14 residues long. V lost 6 bases and J lost 2, with 13 bases in between. Germline V lookup: CDR1 MNHEY, CDR2 SMNVEV (reference sequence). CDR3 DNA sequence: TGTGCCAGCAGCCAATTCGGGGGTCAAGAGACCCAGTACTTC. Its translation: CASSQFGGQETQYF.

The genes are TRBV19 and TRBJ1-5, with D unresolved. Trimming took 3 bases from V and 7 from J, leaving 10 bases between them. Germline V lookup: CDR1 LNHDA, CDR2 SQIVND (reference sequence). This CDR3 contains 13 residues. The CDR3 here is CASSMPGYQPQHF. The CDR3 DNA reads TGTGCCAGTAGTATGCCGGGGTACCAGCCCCAGCATTTT. The full variable domain, in which reference TRBV19 and TRBJ1-5 provide the parts outside the CDR3, is DGGITQSPKYLFRKEGQNVTLSCEQNLNHDAMYWYRQDPGQGLRLIYYSQIVNDFQKGDIAEGYSVSREKKESFPLTVTSAQKNPTAFYLCASSMPGYQPQHFGDGTRLSIL.